This TCR beta chain was obtained from a study of T cell responses to AZD1222 COVID-19 vaccine (dated by TCRdb to about 2021). Study-level background: TCR sequencing covered roughly 230 trial participants: around 210 given two doses of AZD1222 and around 25 given two doses of MenACWY control vaccine. Trial participants were enrolled by age into subgroups of 18-55, 56-69 and 70-plus years, and around 140, 26 and 57 TCR-sequenced participants, respectively, were included in these subgroups.

Comments on this clone: Its antigen remains undetermined. Per-base qualities were not stored, and no clone one base away is much larger.

Overall study outcomes, separate from this receptor: In the small 56-69-year group, the increase in depth fell short of significance, most likely because of low power. Because no day 14 peak-response samples were available, repertoires were characterized only after the peak T cell response. Conclusions about previously exposed vaccinees are limited, since just five or six AZD1222 recipients were seropositive for SARS-CoV-2 at baseline. Most participants were white British and females outnumbered males, and the authors suggested that clonal diversity may have been underestimated. Epitopes outside the regions mutated in the B.1.351 and B.1.1.7 variants were reportedly recognized by nearly half of the unique spike-specific TCRs. After two AZD1222 doses, both the breadth and the depth of spike-specific TCRs were significantly higher than at day 0 and than in MenACWY recipients. CD4 TCRs associated with the vaccine covered the entire spike protein, and the dominant responses were in regions 160-218 and 743-854.

Explained via the paper, the time point label denotes: baseline before first vaccination. The sample's treatment or condition label, in plain terms: meningococcal conjugate vaccine given as trial control. Vaccinee samples were obtained from the UK trials COV001 and COV002, which included a single-blind randomized controlled phase 2/3 trial of AZD1222 (ChAdOx1 nCoV-19) in healthy adults. For TCRbeta chain sequencing, PBMC samples were collected from trial participants at day 0 and at day 28 after the second dose. The CDR3 regions of human TCRbeta chains were analyzed by immunosequencing. The published analysis was carried out like this. TCRs in the repertoires were compared against a reference library of SARS-CoV-2-specific TCRs that had been generated with the MIRA antigen-specificity platform. Breadth was defined as the fraction of unique TCRs that were SARS-CoV-2-associated, and depth was defined as the fraction of total T cells that were SARS-CoV-2-associated. Using the MIRA data, each spike-specific TCR was assigned both to the spike region to which the TCR was reactive and to a CD4 or CD8 class. Log10-transformed breadth and depth values were compared by one-way ANOVA with Sidak's multiple comparisons tests. TCRdb retrieved this table from immuneACCESS and kept in-frame rearrangements only. Not all clones are present; in checked studies, unresolved V genes account for under half, and no reason is known for the remainder. For V, J and clone size, that table is used; D and trimming come from the DNA. Recorded for this sample are roughly 120,000 clones; approximately 85% of them occurred a single time. The ten biggest clones cover roughly 4% of the sample.

The specimen was peripheral blood, collected on day 0 of MenACWY control vaccination. The origin of this receptor is an adult in good health.

The bases are TGTGCCAGCAGCTTAATGGGACAGGGACTATACGAGCAGTACTTC. This gives the protein CASSLMGQGLYEQYF. The chain joins TRBV7-2 to TRBJ2-7; 9 of the junction bases match TRBD1. CDR1 is given as SGHTA and CDR2 as FQGNSA, both from the germline V gene. The germline V and J ends show losses of 2 bases and 4 bases respectively, and no gene match explains 6 bases of the junction. Counted from cysteine to phenylalanine, this CDR3 has 15 amino acids. CDR3 DNA is the only sequence kept; it has 45 bases, read in frame from the first base.